This TCR beta chain was captured in a study of T cells in Graves' hyperthyroidism and ophthalmopathy. Concerning this clonotype: What it binds is unknown.

The study, taken as a whole, reports: The model identified upcoming ophthalmopathy a median around 6 months ahead of onset.

TCR beta CDR3 region amplification was performed from RNA transcripts. A first-round RT-PCR of the TCR CDR3 used the HTBI primer set. TCRdb reprocessed the multiplex PCR reads with MiXCR, giving one entry per CDR3 protein. The sample lists 190,000 or so distinct CDR3 sequences; roughly 18% were seen once. An absence of ophthalmopathy progression within 18 months meant stable Graves' hyperthyroidism. Diagnoses rested on clinical symptoms, serum thyroxine and TRAb, thyroid ultrasound and orbital computed tomography. The clonotype comes from a middle-aged man with Graves' hyperthyroidism. Sequencing input: blood.

CDR3 DNA: TGTGCCTGGACCCCCAAGGAGGGGATTAATGAAAAACTGTTTTTT. The encoded protein is CAWTPKEGINEKLFF. The V call is TRBV30, the J call TRBJ1-4; D might be TRBD1 (5 bases). V was trimmed by 4 bases and J by 4 bases, leaving 16 bases between them. Germline CDR1 is GTSNPN and CDR2 is SVGIG (reference sequence). There are 15 residues in the CDR3.